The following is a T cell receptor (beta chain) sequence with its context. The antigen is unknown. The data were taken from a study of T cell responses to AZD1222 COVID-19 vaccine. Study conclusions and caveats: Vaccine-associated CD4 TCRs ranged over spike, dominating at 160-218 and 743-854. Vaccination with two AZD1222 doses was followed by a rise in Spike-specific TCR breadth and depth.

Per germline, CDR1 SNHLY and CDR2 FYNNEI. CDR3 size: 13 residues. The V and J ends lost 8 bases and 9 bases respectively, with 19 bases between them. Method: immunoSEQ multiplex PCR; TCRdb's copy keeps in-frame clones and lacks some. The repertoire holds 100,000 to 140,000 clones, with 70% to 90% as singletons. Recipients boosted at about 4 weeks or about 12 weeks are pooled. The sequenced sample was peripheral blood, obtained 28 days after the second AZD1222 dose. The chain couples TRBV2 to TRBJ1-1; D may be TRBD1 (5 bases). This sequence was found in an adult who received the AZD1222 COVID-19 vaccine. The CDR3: CASLSGAREKAFF. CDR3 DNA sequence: TGTGCCAGCTTGTCCGGGGCCCGGGAGAAAGCTTTCTTT.